This T cell receptor (beta chain) came from a study of blood T cells in healthy people across ages. Broader study findings: Changes seen in expanded clonotypes were possibly confounded by donor CMV status left unknown. Diversity was higher, and naive CD4+ cells more numerous, in long-lived donors than in aged donors.

The table lists this clonotype with a few counts. The antigen remains unidentified. A second about 7 to 11 cycle PCR used barcoded and J-beta primers. Each cDNA molecule, via a template-switch adaptor with 12 random nucleotides, was tagged. MiXCR was run by TCRdb on the 5' RACE reads, yielding one entry per CDR3 protein. The repertoire holds some 1,800,000 distinct CDR3 sequences, with around 40% as singletons. The V and J ends lost 5 bases and 5 bases, in that order; junction bases with no gene match: 7. The CDR3 covers 15 residues. Germline V gives CDR1 SGHTA, CDR2 FQGNSA. This TCR derives from a human donor in good health. This chain links TRBV7-2 with TRBJ2-7, with 12 bases that match TRBD2. Sequenced: blood. Here the CDR3 DNA reads TGTGCCAGCAGCCCCCGGACTAGCGGGGACCACGAGCAGTACTTC. This codes for CASSPRTSGDHEQYF.